Listed below are T cell receptor beta chains from one sample, sequenced in a study of blood T cell repertoires in COVID-19. Sequenced by immunoSEQ multiplex PCR; TCRdb stores in-frame clones only, minus some. The sample includes around 88,000 clones, about 84% of them seen just once. Sequencing used peripheral blood. All receptors derive from a man in his fifties or sixties with acute or convalescent COVID-19. Each CDR3 is given without its conserved first and last residue.

v_call,cdr3_aa
TRBV5-6,ASSSGQRLRNEKLF
TRBV6-6,ASTLPSGDENEQF
TRBV27,ASSSADRGGYNEQF
TRBV19,ASSPSDRSNTGELF
TRBV28,ASSEGLAGGQETQY
TRBV5-6,ATNLRGNSYNEQF
TRBV3-1/TRBV3-2,ASSQGANTEAF
TRBV7-9,ASSPRLAGDKNTGELF
TRBV6-5,ASSYQGRAF
TRBV2,ASRPGQPSYEQY
TRBV6-6,ASVPQGSYEQY
TRBV25-1,ASSWRDSLTDTQY
TRBV11-2,ASSPVGVGELF
TRBV9,ASSASPGLAGGQETQY
TRBV7-2,ASSLRDRGLETQY
TRBV27,ASSPRGRREKLF
TRBV6-4,ASEGFSNYNEQF
TRBV5-4,ASSFSSTGGYEQY
TRBV7-9,ASSSTGWWTSGGQETQY
TRBV7-2,ASRYQGSSYGYT
TRBV23-1,ASSQSRGSRETAYEQY
TRBV27,ASGDRMETQY
TRBV7-2,ASSLAGTPVAGELF
TRBV27,ASSFFLSTDTQY
TRBV4-3,ASSRRTGLYEQY
TRBV9,ASSVTSGMSEQF
TRBV9,ASSLGGQNTEAF
TRBV30,AWNDSPTEAF
TRBV9,ASSVSGGDRTSKNIQY
TRBV7-9,ASSVSEKLF
TRBV7-2,ASSLVKGMNTEAF
TRBV5-1,ASSLVQGIDNEQF
TRBV19,ASSTGGAGYEQY
TRBV6-5,ASGEAAYSYEQY
TRBV18,ASSPLGGAVNEQF
TRBV6-6,ASTKGQEYLYGYT
TRBV2,ASSGDRDYEQY
TRBV4-3,ASSQEAADLINEKLF
TRBV23-1,ASSQSGGNRGRNQPQH
TRBV28,ASSLSTSANTGELF
TRBV27,ASSHPGLHSEQY
TRBV27,ASSSLGRDREFFSYGYT
TRBV9,ASSVGYSGNTIY
TRBV5-4,ASSLRNRGDSPLH
TRBV19,ASRDRGKLSEKLF
TRBV10-3,AISEFTGEKLF
TRBV18,ASSPLGGQGLHRPTSLH
TRBV6-6,ASRSREHLTDTQY
TRBV10-3,AISEYGNTGELF
TRBV7-2,ASSLGSGFSNQPQH
TRBV7-3,ASSLTTSGSYNEQF
TRBV5-5,ASSLEGSFNEKLF
TRBV4-1,ASSQGGGGAGEQF
TRBV6-2/TRBV6-3,ASSYTPDNYEQY
TRBV19,ASTHSGGAREQF